Listed below are T cell receptor beta chains from one sample, sequenced in a study of T cells in localized non-small cell lung cancer. Measured with immunoSEQ multiplex PCR; TCRdb has only the in-frame clones, and not every one. The data show more than 25,000 clones, roughly nine tenths seen once. This specimen consisted of PBMCs, obtained before any cancer treatment. These receptors were collected from a man aged 35 to 69 with stage II lung adenocarcinoma. CDR3s include the opening cysteine and the closing phenylalanine or tryptophan. Fields, in order: V gene, J gene, clone size, D gene, CDR3 DNA, CDR3 protein. D genes are given only for firm matches. Clone size appears in some rows only: once, few, many, or a class for an expanded clone.

TRBV25-1	TRBJ2-5	.	TRBD2	TGTGCCAGCAGTCGAAGGACTAGCGGGATAATAGGACAAGAGACCCAGTACTTC	CASSRRTSGIIGQETQYF
TRBV27	TRBJ2-1	.	TRBD2	TGTGCCAGCAGTTTATTTTCTAGCGGTACCTACAATGAGCAGTTCTTC	CASSLFSSGTYNEQFF
TRBV2	TRBJ2-7	.	.	TGTGCCAGCAGGATGGATTCAGCCTACGAGCAGTACTTC	CASRMDSAYEQYF
TRBV14	TRBJ1-2	few	.	TGTGCCAGCAGCCTCATACCCGGACGGAACTATGGCTACACCTTC	CASSLIPGRNYGYTF
TRBV9	TRBJ2-3	once	.	TGTGCCAGCAGCGCCCATGTGGGGGCAAAGACCGGGAGGGATACGCAGTATTTT	CASSAHVGAKTGRDTQYF
TRBV6-5	TRBJ2-5	.	.	TGTGCCAGCGCTGGGGGAGAGACCCAGTACTTC	CASAGGETQYF
TRBV19	TRBJ2-7	.	TRBD2	TGTGCCAGTAGTTACCGGGGGGGGATAGACTACGAGCAGTACTTC	CASSYRGGIDYEQYF
TRBV7-2	TRBJ2-1	.	.	TGTGCCAGCAGCTTAGCTCAGGGGAGCTCCTACAATGAGCAGTTCTTC	CASSLAQGSSYNEQFF
TRBV19	TRBJ1-3	.	.	TGTGCCAGTACAAGAGGTGACTCTGGAAACACCATATATTTT	CASTRGDSGNTIYF
TRBV13	TRBJ2-6	.	TRBD1	TGTGCCAGCAGCTACCGGACAGGTGTAGCTGGGGCCAACGTCCTGACTTTC	CASSYRTGVAGANVLTF
TRBV19	TRBJ1-4	.	.	TGTGCCAGTAGTATTTCTGCGGATAATGAAAAACTGTTTTTT	CASSISADNEKLFF
TRBV9	TRBJ2-1	.	.	TGTGCCAGCAGCGAGGCGCTAAATAGGGATGAGCAGTTCTTC	CASSEALNRDEQFF
TRBV18	TRBJ1-2	.	.	TGTGCCAGCTCCCCAGACACGTCCTTCAACTATGGCTACACCTTC	CASSPDTSFNYGYTF
TRBV10-3	TRBJ2-3	.	.	TGTGCCATCAGTGAGTCTAGCGGCGAGGGAGATACGCAGTATTTT	CAISESSGEGDTQYF
TRBV7-3	TRBJ2-1	once	TRBD1	TGTGCCAGCAGCTTAGGGACAGGGAGGGACAATGAGCAGTTCTTC	CASSLGTGRDNEQFF
TRBV5-1	TRBJ1-4	.	.	TGCGCCAGCGGGACGACTGGGAGAGGAGATAATGAAAAACTGTTTTTT	CASGTTGRGDNEKLFF
TRBV19	TRBJ2-5	.	TRBD2	TGTGCCAGTAGTATTCGCGGGACTAGCGGGAGGGCCGGGGAGACCCAGTACTTC	CASSIRGTSGRAGETQYF
TRBV9	TRBJ2-1	.	TRBD2	TGTGCCAGCAGCGAGGGCCTGGCGGGAGTATACAATGAGCAGTTCTTC	CASSEGLAGVYNEQFF
TRBV5-4	TRBJ1-3	.	.	TGTGCCAGCAGCTTGGGCCGGCGGGAAATCTCTGGAAACACCATATATTTT	CASSLGRREISGNTIYF
TRBV7-6	TRBJ1-4	.	.	TGTGCCAGCAGCTTAGGTACAGGGTCAAATAGGAAACTGTTTTTT	CASSLGTGSNRKLFF
TRBV11-2	TRBJ2-6	.	.	TGTGCCAGCAGCGTAGAAGTGGGACTGCCCTCTGGGGCCAACGTCCTGACTTTC	CASSVEVGLPSGANVLTF
TRBV9	TRBJ1-2	.	.	TGTGCCAGCAGCGTAGAGTCCCTTGGGGGGCTTGGGGCTGGTGGCTACACCTTC	CASSVESLGGLGAGGYTF
TRBV4-1	TRBJ1-2	.	.	TGCGCCAGCAGCCAAGATACAGTTCTACTCAATGGCTACACCTTC	CASSQDTVLLNGYTF
TRBV28	TRBJ1-4	once	TRBD1	TGTGCCAGCAGTTTTTTTTTGGGCAGGACAGGAGCCAATACAACTAATGAAAAACTGTTTTTT	CASSFFLGRTGANTTNEKLFF
TRBV7-6	TRBJ1-4	.	.	TGTGCCAGCAGCCCCCGGACGGAAAAACTGTTTTTT	CASSPRTEKLFF
TRBV7-2	TRBJ2-2	.	TRBD2	TGTGCCAGCAGCTTCAGCGGGATGAACACCGGGGAGCTGTTTTTT	CASSFSGMNTGELFF
TRBV19	TRBJ2-4	.	.	TGTGCCAGTTCAGAAAGTAAAAACATTCAGTACTTC	CASSESKNIQYF
TRBV2	TRBJ2-1	.	.	TGTGCCAGCAGGACCGACGGAGTCGGGGAGCAGTTCTTC	CASRTDGVGEQFF
TRBV5-1	TRBJ1-6	.	.	TGCGCCAGCAGCTTGGAAATCTTGGGGTCACCCCTCCACTTT	CASSLEILGSPLHF
TRBV7-9	TRBJ2-6	once	.	TGTGCCAGCAGCTTAAGTGGAGCGGGTGGGGCCAACGTCCTGACTTTC	CASSLSGAGGANVLTF
TRBV7-9	TRBJ1-2	.	TRBD1	TGTGCCAGCAGCTCAACCGGGACAGAGATCTATGGCTACACCTTC	CASSSTGTEIYGYTF
TRBV18	TRBJ1-2	.	.	TGTGCCAGCTCGCTTAAAGGGAACCCACACTATGGCTACACCTTC	CASSLKGNPHYGYTF
TRBV28	TRBJ2-1	.	.	TGTGCCAGCTGTCCCGGAGCAGACAATGAGCAGTTCTTC	CASCPGADNEQFF
TRBV7-8	TRBJ2-1	.	.	TGTGCCAGCAGCTTACTCAGCCACTCCCTCAATGAGCAGTTCTTC	CASSLLSHSLNEQFF
TRBV6-5	TRBJ1-5	.	.	TGTGCCAGCAGTTACTCGCAGGGTGGCCAGCCCCAGCATTTT	CASSYSQGGQPQHF
TRBV7-9	TRBJ2-7	.	.	TGTGCCAGCAGCCCCCGGGACACCAGAATTGGGGAGCAGTACTTC	CASSPRDTRIGEQYF
TRBV19	TRBJ2-7	.	.	TGTGCCACTAAATCAAGGTCCTACGAGCAGTACTTC	CATKSRSYEQYF
TRBV7-9	TRBJ2-1	.	.	TGTGCCAGCAGCTACGAAGACTCACACAATGAGCAGTTCTTC	CASSYEDSHNEQFF
TRBV11-3	TRBJ1-6	once	TRBD1	TGTGCCAGCAGTTCCGGGACAGGGTATTCACCCCTCCACTTT	CASSSGTGYSPLHF
TRBV7-2	TRBJ1-4	.	.	TGTGCCAGCAGCTTAACCTTCGCTGACAGTAGATCGGGAAAACTGTTTTTT	CASSLTFADSRSGKLFF
TRBV10-3	TRBJ1-5	.	TRBD1	TGTGCCATCGGGGGACAGGGACTTAATCAGCCCCAGCATTTT	CAIGGQGLNQPQHF
TRBV10-2	TRBJ2-1	.	TRBD2	TGCGCCAGCAGCTGGGCTAGCGGACCTTACAATGAGCAGTTCTTC	CASSWASGPYNEQFF
TRBV5-4	TRBJ1-1	.	.	TGTGCCAGCAGCTTGGGGGGTTGGGACACTGAAGCTTTCTTT	CASSLGGWDTEAFF
TRBV9	TRBJ2-1	.	.	TGTGCCAGCAGCGTATACTCCCAGAGTGAGCAGTTCTTC	CASSVYSQSEQFF
TRBV6-6	TRBJ1-1	.	.	TGTGCCAGCAGTTACTACCCGAACACTGAAGCTTTCTTT	CASSYYPNTEAFF
TRBV5-1	TRBJ2-3	.	.	TGCGCCAGCAGCTTGGCCCGTCCGGGGGATACGCAGTATTTT	CASSLARPGDTQYF
TRBV5-1	TRBJ2-2	.	.	TGCGCCAGCAGCCTAGGGACGACCGGGGAGCTGTTTTTT	CASSLGTTGELFF
TRBV7-2	TRBJ2-2	.	.	TGTGCCAGCAGCTTATCAGGGACCGGGGAGCTGTTTTTT	CASSLSGTGELFF
TRBV29-1	TRBJ2-5	.	.	TGCAGCGTTAAGGGACGGATGTACCAAGAGACCCAGTACTTC	CSVKGRMYQETQYF
TRBV6-1	TRBJ2-1	once	.	TGTGCCAGCAGTGAAGCATCAGGTTCCAACCACAATGAGCAGTTCTTC	CASSEASGSNHNEQFF
TRBV9	TRBJ2-3	.	TRBD1	TGTGCCAGCAGCTCAGACAGGGGCACAGATACGCAGTATTTT	CASSSDRGTDTQYF
TRBV19	TRBJ1-1	.	TRBD1	TGTGCCAGTAGTATATCTCGGACAGGGAGGGGAGTAACTGAAGCTTTCTTT	CASSISRTGRGVTEAFF
TRBV7-3	TRBJ2-2	.	.	TGTGCCAGCAGACAGCCTAACACCGGGGAGCTGTTTTTT	CASRQPNTGELFF